This TCR beta chain came from a study of T cells in Graves' hyperthyroidism and ophthalmopathy. Broader study findings: Separation of ophthalmopathy from stable hyperthyroidism was achieved by a 13 V-J model. In the blood, most expanded thyroid clonotypes above 0.001 appeared as well.

Trimming left V 6 bases short and J 6 bases short, with 17 bases between. This CDR3 comprises 14 residues. The V gene's germline CDR1 is MGHDK and CDR2 SYGVNS. The TCR beta CDR3 regions underwent amplification using RNA transcripts as the source. The HTBI set primed first-round TCR CDR3 RT-PCR. In TCRdb, the multiplex PCR reads were re-called with MiXCR into one record per CDR3 protein. The table shows over 650,000 distinct CDR3 sequences, with over 40% occurring only once. Reasons for excluding patients were uncontrolled infection, other autoimmune disease, pregnancy or lactation. Used for diagnoses were clinical symptoms, serum thyroxine and TRAb, thyroid ultrasound and orbital computed tomography. This clonotype was recorded a few times. Its target is not known.

The chain recombines TRBV25-1 with TRBJ1-1, with D maybe TRBD1 (5 bases). The sample taken for sequencing was peripheral blood or thyroid tissue (not recorded which). The source is an adult man with Graves' disease, either hyperthyroidism or ophthalmopathy (not recorded which). The CDR3 DNA reads as TGTGCCAGCAGGCGGGGGGTCGGGGTGGCTGAAGCTTTCTTT. This encodes CASRRGVGVAEAFF. Supplemented by reference TRBV25-1 and TRBJ1-1, the full variable domain reads EADIYQTPRYLVIGTGKKITLECSQTMGHDKMYWYQQDPGMELHLIHYSYGVNSTEKGDLSSESTVSRIRTEHFPLTLESARPSHTSQYLCASRRGVGVAEAFFGQGTRLTVV.